The present entry profiles one T cell receptor (beta chain) with its context. Its antigen is not identified. The J segment lost 1 base and the V segment lost 3 bases, leaving 6 bases of the junction unmatched. This CDR3 comprises 16 residues. Germline CDR1 reads SGHTA; CDR2 reads FQGNSA. TCRdb analysed the reads with MiXCR anew, one entry per CDR3 protein. The table includes fewer than 350,000 distinct CDR3 sequences, 25% to 30% detected once. The sample belongs to a study of T cell repertoires in cytomegalovirus infection. In the study overall: Selected CMV epitopes included recently identified HLA-C-restricted ones as well as well-studied HLA-B-restricted ones. An indication of both CMV infection and matching HLA type came from public TCR beta signatures.

The starting material was cultured PBMCs, obtained from culture after CMV antigen stimulation. The chain links TRBV7-2 to TRBJ1-5, with 7 bases identical to TRBD1. The sequence was obtained from a human donor in good health (CMV status not recorded). Some clones in this sample may be carry-over from other donors' samples. This CDR3 is CASSLTGRVSNQPQHF. The CDR3 region has the DNA TGTGCCAGCAGCTTGACAGGGCGGGTGAGCAATCAGCCCCAGCATTTT.